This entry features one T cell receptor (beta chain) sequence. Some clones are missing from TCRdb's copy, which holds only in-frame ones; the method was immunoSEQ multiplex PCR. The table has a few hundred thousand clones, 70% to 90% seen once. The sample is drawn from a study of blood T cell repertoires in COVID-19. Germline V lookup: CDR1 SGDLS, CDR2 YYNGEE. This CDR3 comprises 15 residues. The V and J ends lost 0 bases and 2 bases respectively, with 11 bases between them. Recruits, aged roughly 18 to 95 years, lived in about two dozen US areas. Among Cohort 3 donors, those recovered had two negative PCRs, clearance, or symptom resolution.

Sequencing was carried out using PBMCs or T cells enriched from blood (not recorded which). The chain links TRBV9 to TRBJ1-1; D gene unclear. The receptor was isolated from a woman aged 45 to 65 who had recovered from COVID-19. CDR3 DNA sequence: TGTGCCAGCAGCGTAGTGACACCTGGCAACACTGAAGCTTTCTTT. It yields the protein CASSVVTPGNTEAFF.